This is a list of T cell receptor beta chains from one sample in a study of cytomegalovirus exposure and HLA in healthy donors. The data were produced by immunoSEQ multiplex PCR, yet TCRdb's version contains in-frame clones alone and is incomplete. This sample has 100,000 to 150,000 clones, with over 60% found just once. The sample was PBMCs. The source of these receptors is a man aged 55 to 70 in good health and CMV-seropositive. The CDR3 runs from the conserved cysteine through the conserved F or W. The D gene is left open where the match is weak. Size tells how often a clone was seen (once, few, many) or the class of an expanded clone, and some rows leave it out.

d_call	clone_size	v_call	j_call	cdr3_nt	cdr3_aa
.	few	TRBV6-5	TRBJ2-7	TGTGCCACTCGAGCGGGCCGGCATGGCGAGCAGTACTTC	CATRAGRHGEQYF
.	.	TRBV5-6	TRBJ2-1	TGTGCCAGCCGGAGACTCCAGGGCGGTGAGCAGTTCTTC	CASRRLQGGEQFF
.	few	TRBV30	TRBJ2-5	TGTGCCTGGAGTGATGATGGCAGTGGGACCCAGTACTTC	CAWSDDGSGTQYF
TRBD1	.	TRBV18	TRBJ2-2	TGTGCCAGCTCACGACGGGCCGGGACAGGGGGAACCACCGGGGAGCTGTTTTTT	CASSRRAGTGGTTGELFF
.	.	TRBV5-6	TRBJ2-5	TGTGCCAGCAGCTTGGATATTGTTGAGACCCAGTACTTC	CASSLDIVETQYF
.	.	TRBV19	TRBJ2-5	TGTGCCAGTAGCCTAACGACTGCGCTTGTGACCCAGTACTTC	CASSLTTALVTQYF
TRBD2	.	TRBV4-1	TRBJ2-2	TGCGCCAGCAGCCAGGGACTAGCGGGGGAAAAGAGGACCGGGGAGCTGTTTTTT	CASSQGLAGEKRTGELFF
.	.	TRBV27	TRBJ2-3	TGTGCCAGCAGTTTATCATTTGGTACAGTCACAGATACGCAGTATTTT	CASSLSFGTVTDTQYF
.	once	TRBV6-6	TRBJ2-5	TGTGCCAGCAGCCAAAGCGGACAGCAAGAGACCCAGTACTTC	CASSQSGQQETQYF
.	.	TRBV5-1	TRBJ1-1	TGCGCCAGCAGAGCCGCGGGTGCCCGGGGTTACACTGAAGCTTTCTTT	CASRAAGARGYTEAFF
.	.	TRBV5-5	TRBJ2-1	TGTGCCAGCAGCGTGCAGGGTAGTAATGAGCAGTTCTTC	CASSVQGSNEQFF
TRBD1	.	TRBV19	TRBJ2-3	TGTGCCAGTAGTTTCACACCCGGACAGGGCACAGATACGCAGTATTTT	CASSFTPGQGTDTQYF
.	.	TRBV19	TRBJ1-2	TGTGCCAGTAGTATGGAGGACAGTTCCCCTTTTTATGGCTACACCTTC	CASSMEDSSPFYGYTF
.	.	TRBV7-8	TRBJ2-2	TGTGCCAGCAGCCGCCGACAGGACACGAACACCGGGGAGCTGTTTTTT	CASSRRQDTNTGELFF
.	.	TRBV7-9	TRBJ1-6	TGTGCCAGCACCTGGGGGGAAAGCTCACCCCTCCACTTT	CASTWGESSPLHF
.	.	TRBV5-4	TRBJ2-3	TGTGCCAGCAGCTTGAAGTTCGGGGATCTTAGCACAGATACGCAGTATTTT	CASSLKFGDLSTDTQYF
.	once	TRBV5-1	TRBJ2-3	TGCGCCAGCAGCTGGTGGGGGCGCGATACGCAGTATTTT	CASSWWGRDTQYF
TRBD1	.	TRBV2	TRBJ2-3	TGTGCCAGCAGTAGACTAAGGCAGGGGGCGCCGACAGATACGCAGTATTTT	CASSRLRQGAPTDTQYF
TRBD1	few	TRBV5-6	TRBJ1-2	TGTGCCAGCAGCTTGGGGCCAGACAGGGGGGGCGGCTACACCTTC	CASSLGPDRGGGYTF
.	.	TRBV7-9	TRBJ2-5	TGTGCCAGCAGCTCACGGACAGAGTACTTC	CASSSRTEYF
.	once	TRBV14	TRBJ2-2	TGTGCCAGCAGCCAAGACGGTCCTTACGGGGAGCTGTTTTTT	CASSQDGPYGELFF
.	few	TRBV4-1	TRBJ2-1	TGCGCCAGCAGCCAACGCCTAAGTTCCTACAATGAGCAGTTCTTC	CASSQRLSSYNEQFF
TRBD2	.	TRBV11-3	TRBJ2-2	TGTGCCAGCAGCCCCGACGCGCTAGCGGCGAACACCGGGGAGCTGTTTTTT	CASSPDALAANTGELFF
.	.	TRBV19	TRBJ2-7	TGTGCCAGTAGTCGGGACGGAGGGTCCTACGAGCAGTACTTC	CASSRDGGSYEQYF
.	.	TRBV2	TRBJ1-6	TGTGCCAGCAGGGGGAGGACCGAGAGCTCCTATAATTCACCCCTCCACTTT	CASRGRTESSYNSPLHF
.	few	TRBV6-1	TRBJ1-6	TGTGCCAGCAGCCTCGGCAGAGGTTCACCCCTCCACTTT	CASSLGRGSPLHF
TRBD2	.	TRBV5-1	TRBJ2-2	TGCGCCAGCAGCGCCCGGGAGAGCGGGGGGGCCGGGGAGCTGTTTTTT	CASSARESGGAGELFF
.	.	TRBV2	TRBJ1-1	TGTGCCAGCATAGCGGATGTGAACACTGAAGCTTTCTTT	CASIADVNTEAFF
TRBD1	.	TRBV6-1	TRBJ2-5	TGTGCCAGCGACGCGACAGGGGGTTACGAGACCCAGTACTTC	CASDATGGYETQYF
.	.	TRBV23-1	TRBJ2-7	TGCGCCAGCTTTACAGATAACGCCTACGAGCAGTACTTC	CASFTDNAYEQYF
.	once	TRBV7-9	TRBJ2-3	TGTGCCAGCAGCTTGGGGGCGGGTACGCAGTATTTT	CASSLGAGTQYF
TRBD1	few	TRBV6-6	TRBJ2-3	TGTGCCAGCAGGGGACAGGGTTTAAGCTCTGGTACGCAGTATTTT	CASRGQGLSSGTQYF
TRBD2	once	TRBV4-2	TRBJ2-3	TGTGCCAGCAGCCCGCGACTAGCGGATTCCACAGATACGCAGTATTTT	CASSPRLADSTDTQYF
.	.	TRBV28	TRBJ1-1	TGTGCCAGCAGGCGGGCCACCTTTGAAGCTTTCTTT	CASRRATFEAFF
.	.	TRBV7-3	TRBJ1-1	TGTGCCAGCGGTAGAGGGGGAAGGTTACGCACTGAAGCTTTCTTT	CASGRGGRLRTEAFF
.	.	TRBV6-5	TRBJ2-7	TGTGCCGTCACTGACACCTACGAGCAGTACTTC	CAVTDTYEQYF
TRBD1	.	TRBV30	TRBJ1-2	TGTGCCTGGACGACAGGGAACTATGGCTACACCTTC	CAWTTGNYGYTF
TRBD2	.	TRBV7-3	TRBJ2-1	TGTGCCAGCAGCTCTTATAGCGGGGGGCACAATGAGCAGTTCTTC	CASSSYSGGHNEQFF
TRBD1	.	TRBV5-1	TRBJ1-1	TGCGCCAGCAGCGAGGGGGACAGGAGCTGGGCCACTGAAGCTTTCTTT	CASSEGDRSWATEAFF
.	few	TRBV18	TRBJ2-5	TGTGCCAGCTCACGCGGACATAAAGAGACCCAGTACTTC	CASSRGHKETQYF
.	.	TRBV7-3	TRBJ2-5	TGTGCCAGCAGCTTAGGGGGGGGCCTCCAAGAGACCCAGTACTTC	CASSLGGGLQETQYF
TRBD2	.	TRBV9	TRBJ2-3	TGTGCCAGCTCAAAACCGGGACTAGCAGATACGCAGTATTTT	CASSKPGLADTQYF
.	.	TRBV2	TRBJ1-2	TGTGCCAGCAGTGAGGGGAGTAGAGATGGCTACACCTTC	CASSEGSRDGYTF
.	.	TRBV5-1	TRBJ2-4	TGCGCCAGCAGCTTAAGGGGGGGCCGGACCATTCAGTACTTC	CASSLRGGRTIQYF
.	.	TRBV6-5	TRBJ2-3	TGTGCCAGCAGCCCCCTAGTCAGCACAGATACGCAGTATTTT	CASSPLVSTDTQYF
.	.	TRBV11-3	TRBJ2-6	TGTGCCAGCAGCCGGGGAACTGGGGCCAACGTCCTGACTTTC	CASSRGTGANVLTF
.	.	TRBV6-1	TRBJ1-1	TGTGCCAGCAGTATACAGGGGAACACTGAAGCTTTCTTT	CASSIQGNTEAFF
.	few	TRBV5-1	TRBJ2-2	TGCGCCAGCAGCTTGGAGGCAGGGAATGGGGAGCTGTTTTTT	CASSLEAGNGELFF
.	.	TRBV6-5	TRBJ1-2	TGTGCCAGCCATAACTCCGGTGGCTACACCTTC	CASHNSGGYTF
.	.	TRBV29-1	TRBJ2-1	TGCAGCGTTGACCCCAGGGCGCCCTACAATGAGCAGTTCTTC	CSVDPRAPYNEQFF
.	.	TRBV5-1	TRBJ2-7	TGCGCCAGCAGCTTGGCCCCACCGGTTTCCTACGAGCAGTACTTC	CASSLAPPVSYEQYF
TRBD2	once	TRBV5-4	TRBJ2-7	TGTGCCAGCAGCTGGGAGGGGTTCGAACAGTACTTC	CASSWEGFEQYF
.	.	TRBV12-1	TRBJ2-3	TGTGCCGGTAGGACTAGCGGGGGGTTTAATACGCAGTATTTT	CAGRTSGGFNTQYF
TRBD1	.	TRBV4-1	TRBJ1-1	TGCGCCAGCAGCCAAGAGGGGGGACAGGCGAACACTGAAGCTTTCTTT	CASSQEGGQANTEAFF